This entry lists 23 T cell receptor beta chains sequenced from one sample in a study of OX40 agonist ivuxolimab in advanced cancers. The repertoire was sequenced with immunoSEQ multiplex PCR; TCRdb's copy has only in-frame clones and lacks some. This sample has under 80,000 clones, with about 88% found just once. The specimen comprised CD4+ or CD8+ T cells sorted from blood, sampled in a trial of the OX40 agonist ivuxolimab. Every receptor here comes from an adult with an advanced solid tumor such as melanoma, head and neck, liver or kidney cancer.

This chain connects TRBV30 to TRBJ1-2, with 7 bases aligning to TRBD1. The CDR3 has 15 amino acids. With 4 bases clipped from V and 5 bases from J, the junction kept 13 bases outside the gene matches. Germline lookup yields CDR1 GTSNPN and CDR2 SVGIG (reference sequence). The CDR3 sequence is CAWTKGQGGIYGYTF. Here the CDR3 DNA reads TGTGCCTGGACTAAAGGGCAGGGGGGGATTTATGGCTACACCTTC.

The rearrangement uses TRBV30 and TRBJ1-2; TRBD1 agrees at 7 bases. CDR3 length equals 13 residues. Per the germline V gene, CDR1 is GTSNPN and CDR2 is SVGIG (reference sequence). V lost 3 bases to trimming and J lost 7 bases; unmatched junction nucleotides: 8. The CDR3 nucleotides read TGTGCCTGGAGGAGACAGGGTATGGGTGGCTACACCTTC. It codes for CAWRRQGMGGYTF.

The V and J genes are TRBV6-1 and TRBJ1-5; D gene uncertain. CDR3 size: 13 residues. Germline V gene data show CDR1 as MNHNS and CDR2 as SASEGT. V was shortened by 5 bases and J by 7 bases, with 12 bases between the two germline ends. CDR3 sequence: CASSREGGQPQHF. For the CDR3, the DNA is TGTGCCAGCAGTCGGGAGGGCGGGCAGCCCCAGCATTTT.

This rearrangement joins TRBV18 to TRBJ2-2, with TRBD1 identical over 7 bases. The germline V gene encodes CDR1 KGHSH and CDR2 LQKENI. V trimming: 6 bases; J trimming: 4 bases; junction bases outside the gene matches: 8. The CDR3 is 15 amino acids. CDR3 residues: CASSQQGSGTGELFF. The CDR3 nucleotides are TGTGCCAGCTCCCAACAGGGGTCGGGCACCGGGGAGCTGTTTTTT.

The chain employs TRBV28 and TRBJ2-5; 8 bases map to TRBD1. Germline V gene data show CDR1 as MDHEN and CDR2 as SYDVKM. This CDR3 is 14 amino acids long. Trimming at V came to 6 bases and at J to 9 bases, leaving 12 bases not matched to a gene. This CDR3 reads CASREVGQGMSQYF. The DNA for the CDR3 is TGTGCCAGCAGGGAGGTCGGACAGGGAATGTCCCAGTACTTC. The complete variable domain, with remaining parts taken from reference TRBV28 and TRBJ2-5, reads DVKVTQSSRYLVKRTGEKVFLECVQDMDHENMFWYRQDPGLGLRLIYFSYDVKMKEKGDIPEGYSVSREKKERFSLILESASTNQTSMYLCASREVGQGMSQYFGPGTRLLVL.

CDR3 residues: CSALTDYEQYF. The DNA for the CDR3 is TGCAGTGCGTTGACTGACTACGAGCAGTACTTC. The rearrangement joins TRBV20-1 to TRBJ2-7; no firm D call. Trimming shortened V by 6 bases and J by 3 bases, and 9 bases separated the two germline ends. The CDR3 runs to 11 residues. Germline V lookup: CDR1 DFQATT, CDR2 SNEGSKA (reference sequence).

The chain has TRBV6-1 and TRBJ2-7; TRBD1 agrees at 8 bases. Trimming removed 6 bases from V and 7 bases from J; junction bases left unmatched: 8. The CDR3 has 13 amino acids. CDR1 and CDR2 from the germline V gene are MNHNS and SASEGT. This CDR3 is CASRGQAEGEQYF. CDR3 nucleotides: TGTGCCAGCAGGGGACAGGCCGAGGGGGAGCAGTACTTC.

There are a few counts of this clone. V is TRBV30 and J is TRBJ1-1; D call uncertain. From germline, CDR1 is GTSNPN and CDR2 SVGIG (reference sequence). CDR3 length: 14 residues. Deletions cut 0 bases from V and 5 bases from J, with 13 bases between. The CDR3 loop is CAWSVDLRRTEAFF. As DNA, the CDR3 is TGTGCCTGGAGTGTAGACCTCAGAAGGACTGAAGCTTTCTTT. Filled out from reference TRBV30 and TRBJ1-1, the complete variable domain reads SQTIHQWPATLVQPVGSPLSLECTVEGTSNPNLYWYRQAAGRGLQLLFYSVGIGQISSEVPQNLSASRPQDRQFILSSKKLLLSDSGFYLCAWSVDLRRTEAFFGQGTRLTVV.

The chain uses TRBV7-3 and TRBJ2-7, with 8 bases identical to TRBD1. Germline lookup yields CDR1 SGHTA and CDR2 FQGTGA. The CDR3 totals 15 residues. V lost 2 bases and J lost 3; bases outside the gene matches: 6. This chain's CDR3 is CASSLDGTGFYEQYF. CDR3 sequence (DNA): TGTGCCAGCAGCTTAGATGGGACAGGATTCTACGAGCAGTACTTC.

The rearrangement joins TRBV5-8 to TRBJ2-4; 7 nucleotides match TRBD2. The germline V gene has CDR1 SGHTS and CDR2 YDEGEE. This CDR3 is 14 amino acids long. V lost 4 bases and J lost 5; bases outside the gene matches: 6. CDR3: CASSLRGVENIQYF. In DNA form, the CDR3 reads TGTGCCAGCAGCCTCCGGGGGGTTGAAAACATTCAGTACTTC.

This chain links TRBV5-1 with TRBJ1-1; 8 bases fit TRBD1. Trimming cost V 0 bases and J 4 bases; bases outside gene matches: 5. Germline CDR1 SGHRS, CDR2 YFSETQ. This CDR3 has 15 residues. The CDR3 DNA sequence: TGCGCCAGCAGCTTGGACCAGGGGGCGCGCACTGAAGCTTTCTTT. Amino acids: CASSLDQGARTEAFF. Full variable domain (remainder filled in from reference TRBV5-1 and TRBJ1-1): KAGVTQTPRYLIKTRGQQVTLSCSPISGHRSVSWYQQTPGQGLQFLFEYFSETQRNKGNFPGRFSGRQFSNSRSEMNVSTLELGDSALYLCASSLDQGARTEAFFGQGTRLTVV.

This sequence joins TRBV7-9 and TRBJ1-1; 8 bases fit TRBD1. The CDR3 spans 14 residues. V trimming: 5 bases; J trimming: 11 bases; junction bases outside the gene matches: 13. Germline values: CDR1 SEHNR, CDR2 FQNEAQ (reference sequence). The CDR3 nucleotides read TGTGCCAGCAGCCCCCGGGACAGGCGGTTGAAGGCTTTCTTT. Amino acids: CASSPRDRRLKAFF.

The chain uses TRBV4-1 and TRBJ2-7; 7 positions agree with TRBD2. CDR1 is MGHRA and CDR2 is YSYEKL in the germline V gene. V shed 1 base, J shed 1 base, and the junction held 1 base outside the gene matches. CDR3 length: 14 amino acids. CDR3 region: CASSQGGGSYEQYF. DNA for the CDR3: TGCGCCAGCAGCCAAGGGGGGGGATCCTACGAGCAGTACTTC.

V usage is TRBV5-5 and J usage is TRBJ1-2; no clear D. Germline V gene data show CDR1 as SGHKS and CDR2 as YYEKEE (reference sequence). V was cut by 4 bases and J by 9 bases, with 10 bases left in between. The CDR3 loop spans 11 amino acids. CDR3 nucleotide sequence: TGTGCCAGCAGCCGAACTTGGAGCTACACCTTC. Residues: CASSRTWSYTF.

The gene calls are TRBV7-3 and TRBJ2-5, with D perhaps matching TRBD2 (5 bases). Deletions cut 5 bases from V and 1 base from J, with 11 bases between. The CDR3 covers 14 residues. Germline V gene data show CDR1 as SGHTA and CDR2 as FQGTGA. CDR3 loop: CASSPLGLQETQYF. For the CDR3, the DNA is TGTGCCAGCAGCCCCCTAGGACTCCAAGAGACCCAGTACTTC. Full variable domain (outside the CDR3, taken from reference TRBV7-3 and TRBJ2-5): GAGVSQTPSNKVTEKGKYVELRCDPISGHTALYWYRQSLGQGPEFLIYFQGTGAADDSGLPNDRFFAVRPEGSVSTLKIQRTERGDSAVYLCASSPLGLQETQYFGPGTRLLVL.

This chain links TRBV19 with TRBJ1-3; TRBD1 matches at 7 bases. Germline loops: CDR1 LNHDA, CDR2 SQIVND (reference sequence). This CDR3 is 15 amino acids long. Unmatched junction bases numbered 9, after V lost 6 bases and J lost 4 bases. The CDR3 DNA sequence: TGTGCCAGTAGCCCTATGACAGGGCCCGGAAACACCATATATTTT. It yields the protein CASSPMTGPGNTIYF.

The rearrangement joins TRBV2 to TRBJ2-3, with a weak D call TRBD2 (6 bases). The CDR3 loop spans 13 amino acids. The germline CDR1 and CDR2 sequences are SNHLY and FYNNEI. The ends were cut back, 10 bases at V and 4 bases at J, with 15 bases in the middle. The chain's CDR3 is CATPGRNPDTQYF. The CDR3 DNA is TGTGCCACCCCCGGGAGAAACCCAGATACGCAGTATTTT.

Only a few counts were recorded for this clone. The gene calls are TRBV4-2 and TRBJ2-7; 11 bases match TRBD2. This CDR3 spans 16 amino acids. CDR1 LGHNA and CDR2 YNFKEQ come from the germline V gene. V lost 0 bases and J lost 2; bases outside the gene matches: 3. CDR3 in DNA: TGTGCCAGCAGCCAAGAGGGACTAGCGGCGACCTACGAGCAGTACTTC. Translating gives CASSQEGLAATYEQYF.

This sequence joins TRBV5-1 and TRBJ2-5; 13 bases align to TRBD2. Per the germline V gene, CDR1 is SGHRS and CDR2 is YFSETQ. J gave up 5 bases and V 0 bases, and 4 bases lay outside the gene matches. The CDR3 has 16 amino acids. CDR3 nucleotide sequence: TGCGCCAGCAGCTTGGCACTAGCGGGAGGGCGGGAGACCCAGTACTTC. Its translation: CASSLALAGGRETQYF.

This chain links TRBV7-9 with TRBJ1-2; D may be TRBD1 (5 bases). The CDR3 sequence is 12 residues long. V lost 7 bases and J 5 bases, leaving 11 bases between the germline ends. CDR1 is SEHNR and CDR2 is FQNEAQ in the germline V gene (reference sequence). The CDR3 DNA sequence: TGTGCCAGCACCCGGGACTCTTATGGCTACACCTTC. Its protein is CASTRDSYGYTF.

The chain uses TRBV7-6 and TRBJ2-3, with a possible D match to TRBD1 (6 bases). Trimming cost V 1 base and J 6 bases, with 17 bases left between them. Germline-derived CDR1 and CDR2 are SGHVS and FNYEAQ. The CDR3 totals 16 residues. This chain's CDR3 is CASSLGTVLSADTQYF. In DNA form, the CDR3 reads TGTGCCAGCAGCTTAGGGACAGTTCTCTCGGCGGATACGCAGTATTTT.

The CDR3, as DNA: TGCAGCGTATCAGGGGGCACTAATGAAAAACTGTTTTTT. This encodes CSVSGGTNEKLFF. This chain joins TRBV29-1 and TRBJ1-4; TRBD1 matches at 8 bases. After removal of 6 bases from V and 2 bases from J, the junction contained 2 bases not matched to a gene. This CDR3 is 13 amino acids long. Per the germline V gene, CDR1 is SQVTM and CDR2 is ANQGSEA.

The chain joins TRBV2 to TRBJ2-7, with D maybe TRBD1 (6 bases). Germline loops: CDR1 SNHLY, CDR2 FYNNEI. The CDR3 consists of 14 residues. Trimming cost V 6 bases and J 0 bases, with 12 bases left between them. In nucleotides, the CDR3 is TGTGCCAGCAGGGACAGTTGGAGCTCCTACGAGCAGTACTTC. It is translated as CASRDSWSSYEQYF.